Each of the 29 T cell receptor beta chains below was sequenced from the same sample in a study of beta chain features in type 1 diabetes. Points from the study as a whole: The study found moderately but significantly shorter TCRB CDR3s in all four CD4+ subsets of Type 1 diabetes patients.

TCRB transcripts that were expressed got sequenced, as all of the isolated RNA had been reverse transcribed. Measured with immunoSEQ multiplex PCR; TCRdb has only the in-frame clones, and not every one. The table has hundreds of thousands of clones, over 12% seen once. These receptors have no identified antigens. Material for sequencing was naive CD4+ T cells from blood. These receptors originate from a man between 18 and 35 years old with type 1 diabetes.

The rearrangement joins TRBV5-1 to TRBJ2-5, with 8 bases lining up with TRBD1. This CDR3 contains 16 residues. Germline V CDR1 and CDR2: SGHRS, YFSETQ. V trimming: 0 bases; J trimming: 6 bases; junction bases outside the gene matches: 10. Here the CDR3 DNA reads TGCGCCAGCAGCTTGGCCGGTCTGGACAGGGAACAGACCCAGTACTTC. Encoded protein: CASSLAGLDREQTQYF.

This clone has a handful of counts. The chain has TRBV4-3 and TRBJ1-2, with D possibly TRBD1 on 6 matching bases. This CDR3 is built from 13 residues. Trimming cost V 1 base and J 8 bases, with 11 bases left between them. Per germline, CDR1 LGHNA and CDR2 YSLEER. The CDR3 DNA reads as TGCGCCAGCAGCCAAGCCGGACAGTACGGCTACACCTTC. Protein product: CASSQAGQYGYTF.

The chain uses TRBV19 and TRBJ2-7; no firm D call. Per germline, CDR1 LNHDA and CDR2 SQIVND (reference sequence). Trimming left V 6 bases short and J 5 bases short, with 11 bases between. The CDR3 loop spans 12 amino acids. The CDR3: CASSKDRDEQYF. The CDR3 DNA follows: TGTGCCAGTAGCAAAGACCGAGACGAGCAGTACTTC.

This clone appeared a few times. The rearrangement links TRBV7-2 to TRBJ1-4, with D unresolved. Germline values: CDR1 SGHTA, CDR2 FQGNSA. V shed 5 bases and J shed 8 bases, with 6 bases lying between them. The CDR3 length is 11 residues. The CDR3 is CASSRGEKLFF. The DNA for the CDR3 is TGTGCCAGCAGCAGAGGGGAAAAACTGTTTTTT.

Comments on this clone: The same CDR3 arises from other DNA sequences in this sample as well. The chain has TRBV7-2 and TRBJ2-7; no clear D gene. Trimming cost V 5 bases and J 3 bases, with 5 bases left between them. Germline V gives CDR1 SGHTA, CDR2 FQGNSA. The CDR3 sequence is 11 residues long. CDR3 DNA sequence: TGTGCCAGCAGCCCGAGCTACGAGCAGTACTTC. Protein sequence: CASSPSYEQYF.

This clone was counted only a few times. The genes are TRBV30 and TRBJ2-3; D ambiguous. V was shortened by 0 bases and J by 8 bases, with 15 bases between the two germline ends. Germline lookup yields CDR1 GTSNPN and CDR2 SVGIG (reference sequence). This CDR3 contains 14 residues. CDR3 in DNA: TGTGCCTGGAGTGTAAGTGGCGGTTATCTTACGCAGTATTTT. Translated: CAWSVSGGYLTQYF.

The table lists this clone with a few counts. The chain is built from TRBV7-6 and TRBJ1-6, with a possible D match to TRBD1 (6 bases). V was trimmed by 1 base and J by 7 bases, leaving 14 bases between them. This CDR3 contains 16 residues. The germline V gene has CDR1 SGHVS and CDR2 FNYEAQ. CDR3 amino acids: CASSLGTVALNSPLHF. CDR3 nucleotide sequence: TGTGCCAGCAGCTTAGGGACAGTGGCTTTGAATTCACCCCTCCACTTT.

This clone was recorded a few times. The chain has TRBV6-1 and TRBJ2-7; D is perhaps TRBD1 or TRBD2 (5 bases each). V was shortened by 4 bases and J by 7 bases, with 17 bases between the two germline ends. Germline lookup yields CDR1 MNHNS and CDR2 SASEGT. The CDR3 has 14 residues. In nucleotides, the CDR3 is TGTGCCAGCAGTGCGACAGCAAACTCGGGGGAGCAGTACTTC. This gives the protein CASSATANSGEQYF.

J is TRBJ2-5 and V is TRBV7-6; no clear D. V was cut by 0 bases and J by 1 base, with 3 bases left in between. This CDR3 is 13 amino acids long. The V gene's germline CDR1 is SGHVS and CDR2 FNYEAQ. The CDR3 reads CASSLASQETQYF. Written as DNA, the CDR3 is TGTGCCAGCAGCTTAGCCTCCCAAGAGACCCAGTACTTC.

On this clone itself: This sample also contains other DNA sequences that code for the same CDR3. This chain links TRBV6-5 with TRBJ1-2; no clear D. This CDR3 contains 13 residues. The V and J ends lost 2 bases and 3 bases respectively, with 7 bases between them. The germline V gene has CDR1 MNHEY and CDR2 SVGAGI. As DNA, the CDR3 is TGTGCCAGCAGTTACAGGGAAGACTATGGCTACACCTTC. This codes for CASSYREDYGYTF.

This clone was recorded a few times. Other DNA sequences in this sample translate to the same CDR3. This sequence joins TRBV28 and TRBJ1-5; D not certain. Trimming stripped 5 bases from V and 3 bases from J, with 2 bases between. Germline-derived CDR1 and CDR2 are MDHEN and SYDVKM. The CDR3 totals 11 residues. The CDR3 DNA is TGTGCCAGCAGTATCAATCAGCCCCAGCATTTT. This encodes CASSINQPQHF.

This clone came up a few times. This chain connects TRBV30 to TRBJ1-3; D uncertain. V shed 0 bases and J shed 4 bases, with 10 bases lying between them. Germline V gene data show CDR1 as GTSNPN and CDR2 as SVGIG (reference sequence). The CDR3 has 14 residues. CDR3 region: CAWSVQNFGNTIYF. CDR3 coding DNA: TGTGCCTGGAGTGTACAAAATTTCGGAAACACCATATATTTT.

In its sample, this clone was seen once. V gene TRBV30 combines with J gene TRBJ1-6; D gene ambiguous. The V end lost 0 bases, the J end lost 11 bases, and 8 bases lay between the germline ends. Germline values: CDR1 GTSNPN, CDR2 SVGIG (reference sequence). The CDR3 sequence is 12 residues long. For the CDR3, the DNA is TGTGCCTGGAGTGTCCTTCCGGCACCCCTCCACTTT. It yields the protein CAWSVLPAPLHF. The whole variable domain, remainder taken from reference TRBV30 and TRBJ1-6, is SQTIHQWPATLVQPVGSPLSLECTVEGTSNPNLYWYRQAAGRGLQLLFYSVGIGQISSEVPQNLSASRPQDRQFILSSKKLLLSDSGFYLCAWSVLPAPLHFGNGTRLTVT.

The chain uses TRBV6-1 and TRBJ2-5, with D possibly being TRBD1 (7 bases). CDR1 is MNHNS and CDR2 is SASEGT in the germline V gene. The CDR3 is 14 amino acids. Trimming took 3 bases from V and 1 from J, leaving 9 bases between them. The CDR3, as DNA: TGTGCCAGCAGTGAGCGGGACAGCCAAGAGACCCAGTACTTC. Translated: CASSERDSQETQYF.

CDR3 region: CASSAGTGVSYEQYF. The CDR3 DNA follows: TGTGCCAGCAGTGCCGGGACAGGGGTTTCCTACGAGCAGTACTTC. The chain is built from TRBV25-1 and TRBJ2-7; 10 bases align to TRBD1. The CDR3 consists of 15 residues. J gave up 1 base and V 4 bases, and 4 bases lay outside the gene matches. Germline V gene sequence: CDR1 MGHDK, CDR2 SYGVNS.

The chain combines TRBV29-1 with TRBJ1-5; D call uncertain. From germline, CDR1 is SQVTM and CDR2 ANQGSEA. The CDR3 contains 13 residues. V was shortened by 4 bases and J by 7 bases, with 14 bases between the two germline ends. The CDR3 sequence is CSVGEQLEQPQHF. The CDR3, as DNA: TGCAGCGTTGGAGAGCAATTGGAACAGCCCCAGCATTTT.

This clone was observed a few times. This sequence joins TRBV5-1 and TRBJ2-7; D unclear. Germline V gene data show CDR1 as SGHRS and CDR2 as YFSETQ. V was pared by 0 bases and J by 4 bases, with 14 bases between. The length of the CDR3 is 15 residues. The CDR3 DNA reads as TGCGCCAGCAGCTTGGCCAATAACCCTGGATACGAGCAGTACTTC. It yields the protein CASSLANNPGYEQYF. Variable domain in full (rest from reference TRBV5-1 and TRBJ2-7): KAGVTQTPRYLIKTRGQQVTLSCSPISGHRSVSWYQQTPGQGLQFLFEYFSETQRNKGNFPGRFSGRQFSNSRSEMNVSTLELGDSALYLCASSLANNPGYEQYFGPGTRLTVT.

This clone came up a few times. This chain uses TRBV6-5 with TRBJ1-2; D is uncertain. V was trimmed by 0 bases and J by 6 bases, leaving 14 bases between them. Germline-derived CDR1 and CDR2 are MNHEY and SVGAGI. The CDR3 is made up of 15 amino acids. The chain's CDR3 is CASSYSRWESHGYTF. The CDR3 DNA follows: TGTGCCAGCAGTTACTCCCGCTGGGAAAGCCATGGCTACACCTTC.

This clone was seen a few times. The CDR3 nucleotides are TGTGCCTGGAAATTCGTCCAGAACACTGAAGCTTTCTTT. Residues: CAWKFVQNTEAFF. The genes are TRBV30 and TRBJ1-1; D call uncertain. Germline V gene lookup returns CDR1 GTSNPN and CDR2 SVGIG (reference sequence). The CDR3 extends over 13 amino acids. Trimming stripped 4 bases from V and 1 base from J, with 10 bases between.

V is TRBV2 and J is TRBJ1-5, with 8 bases fitting TRBD1. Germline V gene lookup returns CDR1 SNHLY and CDR2 FYNNEI. Germline trimming cut 1 base from V and 7 bases from J; bases unmatched to any gene: 3. This CDR3 is 14 amino acids long. In DNA, the CDR3 is TGTGCCAGCAGTGAAGAACAGGGGGGCCAGCCCCAGCATTTT. Translated, it gives CASSEEQGGQPQHF.

The rearrangement uses TRBV9 and TRBJ2-1; 13 bases are shared with TRBD2. Germline V gives CDR1 SGDLS, CDR2 YYNGEE. Trimming took 2 bases from V and 2 from J; bases not matched to a gene: 10. The length of the CDR3 is 19 residues. CDR3 amino acids: CASSVTSGRRNPPYNEQFF. The CDR3 DNA reads TGTGCCAGCAGCGTGACTAGCGGGAGGAGGAATCCTCCCTACAATGAGCAGTTCTTC.

The chain recombines TRBV5-4 with TRBJ1-1; D not certain. Trimming shortened V by 0 bases and J by 0 bases, and 9 bases separated the two germline ends. CDR3 length equals 15 residues. The germline V gene has CDR1 SGHNT and CDR2 YYREEE (reference sequence). CDR3 in DNA: TGTGCCAGCAGCTTGGCCAAAGTGATGAACACTGAAGCTTTCTTT. Residues: CASSLAKVMNTEAFF.

The chain recombines TRBV7-2 with TRBJ1-4; D remains unclear. The length of the CDR3 is 15 residues. The V and J ends lost 4 bases and 2 bases respectively, with 11 bases between them. Germline-derived CDR1 and CDR2 are SGHTA and FQGNSA. The CDR3 region has the DNA TGTGCCAGCAGCTCCCGGGGAGGGACTAATGAAAAACTGTTTTTT. Translated: CASSSRGGTNEKLFF. Together with reference TRBV7-2 and TRBJ1-4, the CDR3 gives the full variable domain: GAGVSQSPSNKVTEKGKDVELRCDPISGHTALYWYRQSLGQGLEFLIYFQGNSAPDKSGLPSDRFSAERTGGSVSTLTIQRTQQEDSAVYLCASSSRGGTNEKLFFGSGTQLSVL.

This chain connects TRBV4-2 to TRBJ1-1; 10 bases align to TRBD1. The germline CDR1 and CDR2 sequences are LGHNA and YNFKEQ. The trim removed 3 bases at V and 2 bases at J, leaving 9 bases unmatched. The CDR3 is 17 residues long. The CDR3 nucleotides are TGTGCCAGCAGCCATCCCGCCGGGACAGGGGACAACACTGAAGCTTTCTTT. Amino acids: CASSHPAGTGDNTEAFF.

Only a few counts were recorded for this clone. The V gene is TRBV19, the J gene TRBJ1-1; 8 nucleotides match TRBD1. The germline V gene encodes CDR1 LNHDA and CDR2 SQIVND (reference sequence). The ends lost 9 bases at V and 4 bases at J; junction bases unmatched: 10. The CDR3 consists of 14 residues. CDR3 loop: CASGPHRGSTEAFF. CDR3 bases: TGTGCCAGCGGCCCCCACAGGGGGTCCACTGAAGCTTTCTTT.

The chain carries TRBV25-1 and TRBJ2-2; D assignment may be TRBD1 or TRBD2 (6 bases each). This CDR3 is built from 15 residues. Germline V gene data show CDR1 as MGHDK and CDR2 as SYGVNS. Trimming pared 7 bases from V and 6 bases from J, leaving 18 bases between. CDR3 residues: CASTKGPGAAGELFF. The DNA for the CDR3 is TGTGCCAGCACCAAGGGGCCGGGGGCTGCCGGGGAGCTGTTTTTT.

This clone was seen only a few times. This chain connects TRBV15 to TRBJ2-7; D remains unclear. The germline V and J ends were trimmed by 0 bases and 5 bases, with 17 bases remaining between them. CDR3 length equals 16 residues. Germline V lookup: CDR1 LNHNV, CDR2 YYDKDF (reference sequence). As DNA, the CDR3 is TGTGCCACCAGCAGAGATCCGGGCCACCAGCAGGACGAGCAGTACTTC. The encoded protein is CATSRDPGHQQDEQYF. The full variable domain, its missing parts supplied by reference TRBV15 and TRBJ2-7, is DAMVIQNPRYQVTQFGKPVTLSCSQTLNHNVMYWYQQKSSQAPKLLFHYYDKDFNNEADTPDNFQSRRPNTSFCFLDIRSPGLGDTAMYLCATSRDPGHQQDEQYFGPGTRLTVT.

The rearrangement joins TRBV2 to TRBJ2-5, with unresolved D. The length of the CDR3 is 13 residues. V dropped 2 bases and J dropped 1 base, with 5 bases sitting between them. Germline CDR1 reads SNHLY; CDR2 reads FYNNEI. Here the CDR3 DNA reads TGTGCCAGCAGTGAAATTCCCCAAGAGACCCAGTACTTC. Translation: CASSEIPQETQYF.

This clone was seen only a few times. The chain links TRBV7-2 to TRBJ2-7; 7 bases match TRBD1. CDR3 length equals 15 residues. From germline, CDR1 is SGHTA and CDR2 FQGNSA. Trimming took 4 bases from V and 7 from J; bases not matched to a gene: 13. This CDR3 reads CASSSPGTVPREQYF. CDR3 nucleotide sequence: TGTGCCAGCAGCTCCCCCGGGACAGTCCCCCGTGAGCAGTACTTC. The full variable domain, completed using reference TRBV7-2 and TRBJ2-7, is GAGVSQSPSNKVTEKGKDVELRCDPISGHTALYWYRQSLGQGLEFLIYFQGNSAPDKSGLPSDRFSAERTGGSVSTLTIQRTQQEDSAVYLCASSSPGTVPREQYFGPGTRLTVT.